The T cell receptor beta chain described here comes from a study of T cells in Graves' hyperthyroidism and ophthalmopathy. Amplified regions were TCR beta CDR3 sequences from RNA transcripts. HTBI primers drove first-round RT-PCR of the TCR CDR3. One entry per CDR3 protein results from TCRdb running MiXCR on the multiplex PCR reads. Here the sample spans about 570,000 distinct CDR3 sequences, 14% being singletons. This clonotype came up a few times. The CDR3 has 14 residues. Germline V gives CDR1 SGDLS, CDR2 YYNGEE. J gave up 1 base and V 3 bases, and 3 bases lay outside the gene matches. The chain is built from TRBV9 and TRBJ1-1, with 7 nucleotides matching TRBD1. This TCR was sampled from a middle-aged woman with Graves' hyperthyroidism. Sequencing was performed on blood. The CDR3 loop is CASSGGDRNTEAFF. CDR3 nucleotides: TGTGCCAGCAGCGGGGGGGACAGGAACACTGAAGCTTTCTTT.